This T cell receptor (beta chain) is drawn from a study of blood T cell dynamics during melanoma immunotherapy. Study as a whole: Metastatic melanoma patients received first-line pembrolizumab or nivolumab plus ipilimumab.

As concerns this clone: Its antigen is not identified.

Study results and caveats: Disease-control patients' PBMC repertoires became either more clonal or more diverse at W3.

Per germline, CDR1 SNHLY and CDR2 FYNNEI. The CDR3 extends over 11 amino acids. V was cut by 1 base and J by 12 bases, with 7 bases left in between. A fixed DNA input of 300 to 350 ng was used per bulk PBMC sample. The assay was immunoSEQ multiplex PCR, and TCRdb's table has in-frame clones only and misses some. The table has approximately 7,800 clones, about 85% seen once. Time point defined: week 3, after first cycle of checkpoint inhibitor. The chain has TRBV2 and TRBJ2-1, with D perhaps TRBD2 (5 bases). The specimen comprised blood, sampled from a patient treated with checkpoint blockade. This clonotype was obtained from a human donor with melanoma. In nucleotides, the CDR3 is TGTGCCAGCAGTGAAGAGAGCGGGCAGTTCTTC. It yields the protein CASSEESGQFF.